This T cell receptor (beta chain) was sequenced during a study of T cell clusters in autoimmune cytopenias. General study results and limits: TRB repertoire shifts in secondary cytopenia and chronic lymphocytic leukemia mostly reflected lymphoma, not autoimmunity.

Germline CDR1 SGHTA, CDR2 FQGNSA. CDR3 size: 12 residues. TRB amplification used approximately 250 ng of peripheral blood genomic DNA. Considering frequency, this clonotype is medium-sized. Its antigen remains unknown. TRB was amplified by touch-down multiplex PCR, primer pools A and B combined. TCRdb reanalyzed the multiplex PCR reads, giving one entry per CDR3 protein sequence and no DNA. This sample's table reports some 11,000 distinct CDR3 sequences. The same data also went into a second study, on T cell repertoires in aging, cancer and after chemotherapy.

This chain connects TRBV7-2 to TRBJ2-5. Sample: peripheral blood. This TCR was recovered from a human donor in good health. CDR3 in amino acids: CASSFGLETQYF.